Below, 22 T cell receptor beta chains from the same sample are listed, as sequenced in a study of T-cell memory formation after mild COVID-19. TCRdb re-analysed the 5' RACE reads in MiXCR, keeping a single row per CDR3 protein. The table shows roughly 450,000 distinct CDR3 sequences, with roughly 18% occurring only once. Sequenced material: PBMCs or a T cell subset sorted from them (not recorded which). The receptors were gathered from an adult woman who had mild COVID-19 (a few samples of this study predate the infection). Cell type and time point are not known.

V gene TRBV28 combines with J gene TRBJ1-1; D not certain. The CDR3 consists of 14 residues. Germline V gives CDR1 MDHEN, CDR2 SYDVKM. Trimming shortened V by 10 bases and J by 0 bases, and 15 bases separated the two germline ends. As DNA, the CDR3 is TGTGCCACCTCGTCCCACTTTATGAACACTGAAGCTTTCTTT. It yields the protein CATSSHFMNTEAFF.

V usage is TRBV11-3 and J usage is TRBJ1-2; no clear D. This CDR3 comprises 16 residues. V was pared by 0 bases and J by 1 base, with 12 bases between. Looked up from germline, CDR1 is SGHNT and CDR2 is YENEEA. CDR3 region: CASSLEGREGNYGYTF. CDR3 coding DNA: TGTGCCAGCAGCTTAGAGGGGAGGGAAGGTAACTATGGCTACACCTTC.

This clonotype was found a few times. No DNA is shown, since the ends of the CDR3 on it are uncertain; the CDR3 is the one TCRdb lists. The rearrangement uses TRBV12-3 or TRBV12-4 and TRBJ1-2; the table's D call TRBD1 went unverified against the DNA. The CDR3 has 13 amino acids, counting both end residues. The CDR3 spells CASSSSSDRGYTF.

The rearrangement joins TRBV12-3 or TRBV12-4 to TRBJ1-1; D is unresolved. The CDR3 spans 14 residues. Trimming took off 4 bases at V and 3 bases at J, with 12 bases between the two ends. CDR3 coding DNA: TGTGCCAGCAGTTCTTTCCCAAAGGACACTGAAGCTTTCTTT. Residues: CASSSFPKDTEAFF.

This clonotype was detected only a few times. This chain joins TRBV7-2 and TRBJ2-7; D gene unclear. The germline CDR1 and CDR2 sequences are SGHTA and FQGNSA. V was clipped by 5 bases and J by 6 bases, with 14 bases between them. The CDR3 spans 13 residues. The CDR3 loop is CASSHAWVSEQYF. Written as DNA, the CDR3 is TGTGCCAGCAGCCACGCTTGGGTTTCCGAGCAGTACTTC.

This clonotype was picked up a small number of times. The CDR3 region is CASGGTGGTDTQYF. CDR3 sequence (DNA): TGTGCCAGCGGCGGGACAGGGGGCACAGATACGCAGTATTTT. This sequence joins TRBV25-1 and TRBJ2-3; 10 bases are a match to TRBD1. This CDR3 has 14 residues. V was clipped by 8 bases and J by 1 base; unmatched bases: 3. Germline CDR1 reads MGHDK; CDR2 reads SYGVNS.

This clonotype has a handful of counts. This chain joins TRBV6-1 and TRBJ2-7, with D unresolved. The CDR3 extends over 13 amino acids. Per germline, CDR1 MNHNS and CDR2 SASEGT. V was cut by 4 bases and J by 0 bases, with 7 bases left in between. CDR3 protein: CASSVVSSYEQYF. CDR3 DNA: TGTGCCAGCAGTGTGGTCAGCTCCTACGAGCAGTACTTC.

The chain links TRBV19 to TRBJ1-5; no reliable D call. V was pared by 1 base and J by 1 base, with 11 bases between. Germline assignment: CDR1 LNHDA and CDR2 SQIVND (reference sequence). This CDR3 comprises 16 residues. The CDR3 bases are TGTGCCAGTAGTATAGGTCCGCCCGGCAGCAATCAGCCCCAGCATTTT. This gives the protein CASSIGPPGSNQPQHF.

In this sample, this clonotype turned up a few times. The rearrangement joins TRBV5-1 to TRBJ2-7; D is unresolved. The V end lost 5 bases, the J end lost 2 bases, and 11 bases lay between the germline ends. The V gene's germline CDR1 is SGHRS and CDR2 YFSETQ. The CDR3 sequence is 13 residues long. The CDR3 region has the DNA TGCGCCAGCAGGGAGTTAGGAGCCTACGAGCAGTACTTC. Translation: CASRELGAYEQYF.

This clonotype is deemed medium-sized. The J gene is TRBJ1-4, the V gene TRBV30; D not resolved. This CDR3 contains 16 residues. The germline V gene has CDR1 GTSNPN and CDR2 SVGIG (reference sequence). With 0 bases removed from V and 8 bases from J, the gap between germline ends came to 19 bases. CDR3 DNA sequence: TGTGCCTGGAGTGTACCCATGGATCTTTCGGGCGAAAAACTGTTTTTT. Protein: CAWSVPMDLSGEKLFF.

The CDR3: CASSSPIAGSTDTQYF. Here the CDR3 DNA reads TGTGCCAGCAGCTCGCCGATAGCGGGAAGCACAGATACGCAGTATTTT. J is TRBJ2-3 and V is TRBV13; TRBD2 agrees at 8 bases. This CDR3 spans 16 amino acids. Germline loops: CDR1 PRHDT, CDR2 FYEKMQ (reference sequence). Trimming took 4 bases from V and 0 from J; bases not matched to a gene: 6.

This clonotype appeared a few times. This chain uses TRBV4-1 with TRBJ1-1; D is possibly TRBD1 (5 bases). Deletions cut 4 bases from V and 0 bases from J, with 18 bases between. The CDR3 is 17 residues long. Germline CDR1 reads MGHRA; CDR2 reads YSYEKL. The CDR3 DNA sequence: TGCGCCAGCAGCCGTAATTGGCAGGGTAGGTTGAACACTGAAGCTTTCTTT. Residues: CASSRNWQGRLNTEAFF.

This clonotype was counted between two and nine times. V is TRBV7-6 and J is TRBJ2-1, with D perhaps TRBD2 (6 bases). The CDR3 contains 12 residues. The germline V gene encodes CDR1 SGHVS and CDR2 FNYEAQ. Trimming left V 2 bases short and J 9 bases short, with 8 bases between. The CDR3 is CASSLPGVEQFF. CDR3 DNA sequence: TGTGCCAGCAGCTTACCGGGAGTTGAGCAGTTCTTC.

This clonotype appeared many times. The V gene is TRBV20-1, the J gene TRBJ2-3; 11 positions agree with TRBD2. The CDR3 loop spans 14 amino acids. The germline gives CDR1 DFQATT, CDR2 SNEGSKA (reference sequence). The junction had 3 bases not matched to a gene; V was cut back by 4 bases and J by 3 bases. The CDR3: CSATRTSGTDTQYF. The CDR3, as DNA: TGCAGTGCTACCCGGACTAGCGGGACAGATACGCAGTATTTT.

The V and J genes are TRBV12-3 or TRBV12-4 and TRBJ2-1; no reliable D call. The CDR3 consists of 15 residues. V was clipped by 3 bases and J by 3 bases, with 12 bases between them. This chain's CDR3 is CASSFTPADYNEQFF. The CDR3, as DNA: TGTGCCAGCAGTTTCACCCCCGCAGACTACAATGAGCAGTTCTTC.

Many counts were recorded for this clonotype. The chain carries TRBV11-3 and TRBJ2-5, with D perhaps TRBD2 (5 bases). The CDR3 totals 13 residues. With 5 bases removed from V and 2 bases from J, the gap between germline ends came to 9 bases. Germline V gene lookup returns CDR1 SGHNT and CDR2 YENEEA. For the CDR3, the DNA is TGTGCCAGCAGCATCGGACTTCAAGAGACCCAGTACTTC. Its translation: CASSIGLQETQYF.

This clonotype showed up just a few times. The chain has TRBV20-1 and TRBJ2-1; D gene unclear. The germline V and J ends were trimmed by 2 bases and 0 bases, with 5 bases remaining between them. The CDR3 covers 13 residues. From germline, CDR1 is DFQATT and CDR2 SNEGSKA (reference sequence). The CDR3 DNA sequence: TGCAGTGCTAGAACCCCCTCCTACAATGAGCAGTTCTTC. Amino acids: CSARTPSYNEQFF.

The genes are TRBV2 and TRBJ2-1, with D unclear. The CDR3 is 10 amino acids. Trimming removed 8 bases at V and 7 bases at J, with 6 bases between. In germline, CDR1 is SNHLY, CDR2 FYNNEI. The CDR3 DNA is TGTGCCAGCCTTTCTAATGAGCAGTTCTTC. It is translated as CASLSNEQFF.

In this sample, this clonotype turned up many times. This chain uses TRBV5-1 with TRBJ2-5; the D is unclear. The CDR3 runs 13 residues. V gave up 0 bases and J gave up 5 bases, with 8 bases separating them. Germline CDR1 SGHRS, CDR2 YFSETQ. CDR3: CASSLGSEETQYF. CDR3 DNA sequence: TGCGCCAGCAGCTTGGGATCTGAGGAGACCCAGTACTTC.

The chain employs TRBV10-3 and TRBJ2-3, with TRBD2 matching 7 bases. The germline CDR1 and CDR2 sequences are ENHRY and SYGVKD. The CDR3 is 14 amino acids. V was clipped by 2 bases and J by 10 bases; unmatched bases: 9. This chain's CDR3 is CAISEDAGDRPQYF. CDR3 coding DNA: TGTGCCATCAGTGAGGACGCGGGAGACCGGCCGCAGTATTTT.

This clonotype has just a few counts. The chain recombines TRBV2 with TRBJ2-3; the D is unclear. The CDR3 runs 16 residues. In germline, CDR1 is SNHLY, CDR2 FYNNEI. Trimming stripped 5 bases from V and 3 bases from J, with 18 bases between. CDR3 residues: CASSLDPLIGTDTQYF. CDR3 bases: TGTGCCAGCAGTCTCGACCCCCTGATCGGTACAGATACGCAGTATTTT.

V and J are TRBV12-3 or TRBV12-4 and TRBJ1-1; D gene ambiguous. V lost 7 bases to trimming and J lost 8 bases, with 11 bases between them. The CDR3 covers 11 residues. The CDR3 spells CASKVDGEAFF. The CDR3 DNA sequence: TGTGCCAGCAAGGTGGACGGCGAAGCTTTCTTT.